This TCR beta chain originates from a study of T-cell reconstitution after alpha-beta-depleted transplantation in children. A library of TCRbeta sequences, prepared with unique molecular identifiers, was generated. A single record per CDR3 protein comes from TCRdb applying MiXCR to the PCR reads. The table records hundreds of thousands of distinct CDR3 sequences, 16% of them present only once. Germline V CDR1 and CDR2: MNHEY, SVGEGT. The CDR3 has 15 residues. Trimming shortened V by 5 bases and J by 10 bases, and 20 bases separated the two germline ends. This TCR derives from a human donor who donated a stem cell graft to a child with acute myeloid leukemia. The rearrangement links TRBV6-2 or TRBV6-3 to TRBJ2-2; D is tentatively TRBD1 or TRBD2 (5 bases each). The material was PBMCs from the stem cell graft donor, obtained from the stem cell graft. The CDR3 spells CASSKIRDRGEELFF. The CDR3 DNA is TGTGCCAGCAGTAAGATACGGGACCGAGGTGAGGAGCTGTTTTTT.